This T cell receptor (beta chain) came from a study of blood T cell repertoires in COVID-19. Study context: COVID-19 samples collected from the United States, Italy and Spain covered acute and convalescent phases. From T cells, B-cell-depleted T cells, or PBMCs came the material, which was cDNA or gDNA.

After removal of 10 bases from V and 4 bases from J, the junction contained 5 bases not matched to a gene. CDR1 MNHEY and CDR2 SMNVEV come from the germline V gene (reference sequence). CDR3 length: 13 residues. How the authors handled the data: Nucleated cell number was recorded as an estimate derived from reference gene primer amplification. Sequencing was performed with immunoSEQ multiplex PCR; in TCRdb, only in-frame clones are kept and a portion is missing. The DNA was the basis for D and trimming; V, J and clone size are from that table. The table includes 200,000 to 300,000 clones, around four fifths detected once.

This sequence originates from a man between 60 and 75 years old with acute or convalescent COVID-19. The specimen sequenced was peripheral blood. The chain is built from TRBV27 and TRBJ2-5; 11 bases align to TRBD2. Here the CDR3 reads CATTSGGRETQYF. CDR3 in DNA: TGTGCCACTACTAGCGGGGGTAGAGAGACCCAGTACTTC.